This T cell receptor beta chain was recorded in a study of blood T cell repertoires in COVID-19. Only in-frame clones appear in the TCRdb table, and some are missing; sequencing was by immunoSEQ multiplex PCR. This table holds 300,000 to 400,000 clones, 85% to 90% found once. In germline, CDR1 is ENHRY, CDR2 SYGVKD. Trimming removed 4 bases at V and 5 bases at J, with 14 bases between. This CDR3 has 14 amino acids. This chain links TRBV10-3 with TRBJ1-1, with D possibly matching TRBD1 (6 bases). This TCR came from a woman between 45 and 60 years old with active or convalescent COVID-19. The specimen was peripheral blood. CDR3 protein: CAISGTGLGTEAFF. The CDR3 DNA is TGTGCCATCAGTGGAACAGGGTTGGGGACTGAAGCTTTCTTT.